This TCR beta chain was captured in a study of blood T cell repertoires in COVID-19. Background on the study: The study drew acute and convalescent COVID-19 samples from the United States, Italy and Spain.

Clones were sequenced by immunoSEQ multiplex PCR, and TCRdb holds only the in-frame ones, with some missing. Of about 80,000 clones in the sample, roughly 80% were seen once. This clone was seen only once. The sequence derives from a woman in her seventies with acute or convalescent COVID-19. Sequenced: peripheral blood.

Written as DNA, the CDR3 is TGTGCCAGCAGCCCGGGGGGGCAGGACTATGGCTACACCTTC. As protein: CASSPGGQDYGYTF. The rearrangement links TRBV7-9 to TRBJ1-2, with D possibly matching TRBD1 (6 bases). This CDR3 has 14 amino acids. The V end lost 5 bases, the J end lost 3 bases, and 13 bases lay between the germline ends. Germline values: CDR1 SEHNR, CDR2 FQNEAQ (reference sequence).